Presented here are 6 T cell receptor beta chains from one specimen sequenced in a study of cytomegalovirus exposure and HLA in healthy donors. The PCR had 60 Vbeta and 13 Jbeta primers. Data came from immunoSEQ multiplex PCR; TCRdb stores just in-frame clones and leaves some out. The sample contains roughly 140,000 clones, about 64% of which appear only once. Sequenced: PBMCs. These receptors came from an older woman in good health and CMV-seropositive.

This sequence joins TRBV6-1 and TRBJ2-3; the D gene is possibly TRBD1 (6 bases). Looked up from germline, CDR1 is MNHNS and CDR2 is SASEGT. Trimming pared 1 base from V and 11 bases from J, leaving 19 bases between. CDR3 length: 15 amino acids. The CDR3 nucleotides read TGTGCCAGCAGTGAAGGGACAGACCCACAGAAGAAGCAGTATTTT. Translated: CASSEGTDPQKKQYF.

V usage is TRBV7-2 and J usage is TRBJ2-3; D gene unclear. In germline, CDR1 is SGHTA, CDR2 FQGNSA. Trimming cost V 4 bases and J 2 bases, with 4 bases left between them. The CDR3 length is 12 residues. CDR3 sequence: CASSYFTDTQYF. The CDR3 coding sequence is TGTGCCAGCAGCTACTTCACAGATACGCAGTATTTT.

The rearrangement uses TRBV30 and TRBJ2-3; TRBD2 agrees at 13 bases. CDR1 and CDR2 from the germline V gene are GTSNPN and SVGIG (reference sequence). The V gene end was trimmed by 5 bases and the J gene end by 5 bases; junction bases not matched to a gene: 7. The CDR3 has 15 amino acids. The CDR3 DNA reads TGTGCCTGGGGGACACTAGCGGGAGGGAAAGATACGCAGTATTTT. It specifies CAWGTLAGGKDTQYF.

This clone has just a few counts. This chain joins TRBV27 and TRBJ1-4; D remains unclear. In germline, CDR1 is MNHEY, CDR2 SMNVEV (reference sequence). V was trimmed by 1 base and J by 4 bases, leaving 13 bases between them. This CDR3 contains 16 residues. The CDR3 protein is CASSLYFGSFNEKLFF. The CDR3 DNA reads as TGTGCCAGCAGTTTATATTTCGGGTCCTTTAATGAAAAACTGTTTTTT.

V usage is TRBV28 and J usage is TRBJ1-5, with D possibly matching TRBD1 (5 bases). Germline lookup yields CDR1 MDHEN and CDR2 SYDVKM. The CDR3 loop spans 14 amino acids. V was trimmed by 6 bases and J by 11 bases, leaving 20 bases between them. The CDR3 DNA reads TGTGCCAGCAGCACAGGAGGGGTCACGGTGACCCAGCATTTT. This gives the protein CASSTGGVTVTQHF.

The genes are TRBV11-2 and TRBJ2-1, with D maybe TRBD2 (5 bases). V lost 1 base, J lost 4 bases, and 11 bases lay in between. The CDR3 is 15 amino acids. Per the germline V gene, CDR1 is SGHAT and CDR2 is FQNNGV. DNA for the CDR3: TGTGCCAGCAGCTTAGGACGGCGGGCTTACAATGAGCAGTTCTTC. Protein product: CASSLGRRAYNEQFF.